A selection of T cell receptor beta chains follows, all from one sample in a study of T-cell memory formation after mild COVID-19. MiXCR, run by TCRdb on the 5' RACE reads, gives a single entry per CDR3 protein. The sample has under 200,000 distinct CDR3 sequences, 25% to 40% seen once. Source material: PBMCs or a T cell subset sorted from them (not recorded which). These TCRs come from an adult woman who had mild COVID-19 (a few samples of this study predate the infection). Cell type and time point are not known. The CDR3 runs from the conserved cysteine through the conserved F or W. Each record gives: D gene, V gene, clone size, J gene, CDR3 protein, CDR3 DNA. A D gene is named only where the DNA matches it firmly. Size tells how often a clone was seen (once, few, many) or the class of an expanded clone, and some rows leave it out.

d_gene: NA; v_gene: TRBV5-1; abundance: NA; j_gene: TRBJ1-3; CDR3aa: CASSSFSPGNTIYF; CDR3nt: TGCGCCAGCAGCTCCTTTTCGCCCGGAAACACCATATATTTT
d_gene: TRBD1; v_gene: TRBV6-5; abundance: NA; j_gene: TRBJ1-1; CDR3aa: CASRKQGWTEAFF; CDR3nt: TGTGCCAGCAGAAAACAGGGGTGGACTGAAGCTTTCTTT
d_gene: NA; v_gene: TRBV11-3; abundance: few; j_gene: TRBJ2-7; CDR3aa: CASSPQGGMSYEQYF; CDR3nt: TGTGCCAGCAGCCCCCAGGGGGGTATGTCTTACGAGCAGTACTTC
d_gene: NA; v_gene: TRBV5-1; abundance: NA; j_gene: TRBJ1-1; CDR3aa: CASSKQGNTEAFF; CDR3nt: TGCGCCAGCAGCAAACAGGGGAACACTGAAGCTTTCTTT
d_gene: NA; v_gene: TRBV20-1; abundance: NA; j_gene: TRBJ2-3; CDR3aa: CSAPTGTYTDTQYF; CDR3nt: TGCAGTGCGCCGACCGGGACTTACACAGATACGCAGTATTTT
d_gene: NA; v_gene: TRBV6-2/TRBV6-3; abundance: NA; j_gene: TRBJ2-3; CDR3aa: CASSPADTQYF; CDR3nt: TGTGCCTCTAGCCCGGCAGATACGCAGTATTTT
d_gene: TRBD1; v_gene: TRBV7-8; abundance: few; j_gene: TRBJ1-2; CDR3aa: CASSLSGTGYGYTF; CDR3nt: TGTGCCAGCAGCTTATCCGGGACAGGCTATGGCTACACCTTC
d_gene: NA; v_gene: TRBV5-1; abundance: NA; j_gene: TRBJ2-1; CDR3aa: CASSFGNSYNEQFF; CDR3nt: TGCGCCAGCAGCTTTGGTAACAGTTACAATGAGCAGTTCTTC
d_gene: NA; v_gene: TRBV12-3/TRBV12-4; abundance: few; j_gene: TRBJ2-7; CDR3aa: CASSQSTSIYEQYF; CDR3nt: TGTGCCAGCAGTCAATCCACTAGCATTTACGAGCAGTACTTC
d_gene: TRBD2; v_gene: TRBV10-3; abundance: NA; j_gene: TRBJ2-1; CDR3aa: CAISESTSGIYNEQFF; CDR3nt: TGTGCCATCAGTGAGTCGACTAGCGGGATTTACAATGAGCAGTTCTTC
d_gene: NA; v_gene: TRBV7-2; abundance: NA; j_gene: TRBJ2-1; CDR3aa: CASSPWGGTNNNEQFF; CDR3nt: TGTGCCAGCAGCCCCTGGGGCGGGACAAATAACAATGAGCAGTTCTTC
d_gene: NA; v_gene: TRBV24-1; abundance: few; j_gene: TRBJ2-6; CDR3aa: CATSDAMGAGANVLTF; CDR3nt: TGTGCCACCAGTGATGCAATGGGGGCTGGGGCCAACGTCCTGACTTTC
d_gene: TRBD2; v_gene: TRBV5-1; abundance: NA; j_gene: TRBJ2-1; CDR3aa: CASSLVPGLAGGYNEQFF; CDR3nt: TGCGCCAGCAGCTTGGTTCCCGGACTAGCGGGGGGATACAATGAGCAGTTCTTC
d_gene: TRBD1; v_gene: TRBV20-1; abundance: NA; j_gene: TRBJ1-5; CDR3aa: CSARVAGGSNQPQHF; CDR3nt: TGCAGTGCAAGAGTGGCAGGGGGTAGCAATCAGCCCCAGCATTTT
d_gene: NA; v_gene: TRBV13; abundance: few; j_gene: TRBJ2-2; CDR3aa: CASSPVPGAGELFF; CDR3nt: TGTGCCAGCAGCCCAGTCCCGGGGGCCGGGGAGCTGTTTTTT
d_gene: NA; v_gene: TRBV5-1; abundance: once; j_gene: TRBJ2-1; CDR3aa: CASSLAELEGRFF; CDR3nt: TGCGCCAGCAGCTTGGCCGAGCTCGAGGGGCGGTTCTTC
d_gene: TRBD1; v_gene: TRBV5-1; abundance: NA; j_gene: TRBJ1-1; CDR3aa: CASSDRGPAEAFF; CDR3nt: TGCGCCAGCAGCGACAGGGGGCCAGCTGAAGCTTTCTTT
d_gene: TRBD1; v_gene: TRBV4-2; abundance: NA; j_gene: TRBJ2-7; CDR3aa: CASSQATGPFSYEQYF; CDR3nt: TGTGCCAGCAGCCAAGCGACAGGGCCTTTTTCCTACGAGCAGTACTTC
d_gene: TRBD2; v_gene: TRBV5-5; abundance: many; j_gene: TRBJ2-7; CDR3aa: CASSTTSGPYEQYF; CDR3nt: TGTGCCAGCAGTACGACTAGCGGTCCCTACGAGCAGTACTTC
d_gene: NA; v_gene: TRBV7-9; abundance: NA; j_gene: TRBJ2-7; CDR3aa: CASSLRTADYEQYF; CDR3nt: TGTGCCAGCAGCTTAAGAACGGCCGACTACGAGCAGTACTTC
d_gene: TRBD2; v_gene: TRBV30; abundance: few; j_gene: TRBJ2-3; CDR3aa: CAWNRRGGAVDTQYF; CDR3nt: TGTGCCTGGAACCGTCGCGGGGGGGCGGTAGATACGCAGTATTTT
d_gene: NA; v_gene: TRBV5-6; abundance: NA; j_gene: TRBJ2-1; CDR3aa: CASSLVASNEQFF; CDR3nt: TGTGCCAGCAGCTTGGTCGCTAGTAATGAGCAGTTCTTC
d_gene: TRBD2; v_gene: TRBV4-2; abundance: few; j_gene: TRBJ2-7; CDR3aa: CASSQDGGRASYEQYF; CDR3nt: TGTGCCAGCAGCCAAGATGGCGGGAGGGCCTCCTACGAGCAGTACTTC